The 8 T cell receptor beta chains listed next were all sequenced from one sample in a study of a mutant IDH1 vaccine in newly diagnosed glioma. These TCRs' antigens remain unknown. The table came from immunoSEQ multiplex PCR; TCRdb's copy has only in-frame clones and leaves some out. Here the sample spans tens of thousands of clones, around 82% being singletons. Stated time point: week 35, safety follow-up. Vaccination used 300 ug of mutant IDH1 20-mer peptide per dose, with topical imiquimod. The specimen was PBMCs, collected from a glioma patient whose treatment included an IDH1 peptide vaccine. The receptors here all came from a woman aged 40 to 49 with glioma.

The chain links TRBV2 to TRBJ2-7, with a weak D call TRBD1 (6 bases). CDR3 size: 13 residues. The V end lost 8 bases, the J end lost 3 bases, and 14 bases lay between the germline ends. Germline CDR1 reads SNHLY; CDR2 reads FYNNEI. CDR3 sequence reads: CASRQTGVYEQYF. CDR3 DNA: TGTGCCAGCCGACAGACAGGCGTCTACGAGCAGTACTTC.

This clone was detected only a few times. The V call is TRBV6-5, the J call TRBJ1-2, with TRBD1 matching 8 bases. This CDR3 has 12 amino acids. The J segment lost 8 bases and the V segment lost 9 bases, leaving 8 bases of the junction unmatched. CDR1 is MNHEY and CDR2 is SVGAGI in the germline V gene. The CDR3 nucleotides read TGTGCCAGTTCCCCCAGGGGGCAGGGCTACACCTTC. Translation gives CASSPRGQGYTF.

Only a few counts were recorded for this clone. The rearrangement joins TRBV5-5 to TRBJ1-1; no clear D. The germline V gene encodes CDR1 SGHKS and CDR2 YYEKEE (reference sequence). Trimming removed 0 bases from V and 0 bases from J, with 9 bases in between. The CDR3 loop spans 15 amino acids. CDR3 amino acids: CASSLALEMNTEAFF. In nucleotides, the CDR3 is TGTGCCAGCAGCTTGGCCCTGGAGATGAACACTGAAGCTTTCTTT.

This chain links TRBV4-3 with TRBJ1-2, with 9 bases fitting TRBD1. V was clipped by 4 bases and J by 5 bases; unmatched bases: 8. The germline gives CDR1 LGHNA, CDR2 YSLEER. The CDR3 is 15 residues long. This CDR3 reads CASSPRTGGGYGYTF. Here the CDR3 DNA reads TGCGCCAGCAGCCCAAGAACAGGGGGCGGGTATGGCTACACCTTC.

The V gene is TRBV4-1, the J gene TRBJ2-1; D call uncertain. The germline CDR1 and CDR2 sequences are MGHRA and YSYEKL. CDR3 length equals 15 residues. Trimming shortened V by 4 bases and J by 6 bases, and 16 bases separated the two germline ends. This chain's CDR3 is CASSPKIGILNEQFF. The CDR3 region has the DNA TGCGCCAGCAGCCCCAAGATAGGGATCCTCAATGAGCAGTTCTTC.

This clone was observed a handful of times. The chain employs TRBV6-5 and TRBJ1-2, with 7 positions matching TRBD1. V shed 1 base and J 4 bases; nucleotides not matched to a gene: 6. Per the germline V gene, CDR1 is MNHEY and CDR2 is SVGAGI. CDR3 length: 15 residues. Here the CDR3 DNA reads TGTGCCAGCAGTTACTGGCCAGGGGGGGGCTATGGCTACACCTTC. It encodes CASSYWPGGGYGYTF.

This clone was found a few times. The V gene is TRBV2, the J gene TRBJ1-5; 9 bases fit TRBD1. The junction had 10 bases not matched to a gene; V was cut back by 6 bases and J by 7 bases. Per the germline V gene, CDR1 is SNHLY and CDR2 is FYNNEI. The CDR3 spans 15 residues. In DNA form, the CDR3 reads TGTGCCAGCAGAGCCGGGGGACAGGGTGGACAGCCCCAGCATTTT. Its translation is CASRAGGQGGQPQHF.

A few counts support this clone. The rearrangement joins TRBV7-8 to TRBJ1-1, with D possibly matching TRBD1 (5 bases). CDR1 is SGHVS, CDR2 FQNEAQ, per germline. V lost 5 bases, J lost 7 bases, and 11 bases lay in between. The CDR3 totals 12 residues. The CDR3 region is CASSKQDHEAFF. The CDR3 bases are TGTGCCAGCAGCAAACAGGACCATGAAGCTTTCTTT.